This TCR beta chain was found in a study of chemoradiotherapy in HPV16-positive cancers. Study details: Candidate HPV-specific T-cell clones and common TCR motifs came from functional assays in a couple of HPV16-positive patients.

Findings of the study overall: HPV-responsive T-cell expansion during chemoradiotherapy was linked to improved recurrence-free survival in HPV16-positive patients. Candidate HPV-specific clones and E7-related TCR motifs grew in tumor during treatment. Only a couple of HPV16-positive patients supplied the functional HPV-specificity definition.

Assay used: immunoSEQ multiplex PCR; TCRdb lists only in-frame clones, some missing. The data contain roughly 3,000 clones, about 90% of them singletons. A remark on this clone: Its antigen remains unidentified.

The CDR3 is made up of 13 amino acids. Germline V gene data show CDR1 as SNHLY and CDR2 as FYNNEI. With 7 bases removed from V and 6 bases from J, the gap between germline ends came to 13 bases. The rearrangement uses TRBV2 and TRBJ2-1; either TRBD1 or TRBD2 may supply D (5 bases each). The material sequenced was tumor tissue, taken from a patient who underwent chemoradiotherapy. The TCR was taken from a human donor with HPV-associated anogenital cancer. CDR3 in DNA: TGTGCCAGCAAGACGGGACCGCCCAATGAGCAGTTCTTC. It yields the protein CASKTGPPNEQFF.